The subject of this entry is one TCR beta chain. These data are taken from a study of cytomegalovirus exposure and HLA in healthy donors. Trimming removed 2 bases at V and 5 bases at J, with 6 bases between. The CDR3 is 11 residues long. The germline CDR1 and CDR2 sequences are DFQATT and SNEGSKA (reference sequence). Sequenced by immunoSEQ multiplex PCR; TCRdb stores in-frame clones only, minus some. The table includes 60,000 to 85,000 clones, under 96% detected once. Sequencing was done on a sample of PBMCs. J is TRBJ2-5 and V is TRBV20-1; D ambiguous. The TCR originated in a woman between 18 and 29 years old in good health and CMV-seropositive. The CDR3, as DNA: TGCAGTGCTAGACTGGAGGAGACCCAGTACTTC. Residues: CSARLEETQYF.